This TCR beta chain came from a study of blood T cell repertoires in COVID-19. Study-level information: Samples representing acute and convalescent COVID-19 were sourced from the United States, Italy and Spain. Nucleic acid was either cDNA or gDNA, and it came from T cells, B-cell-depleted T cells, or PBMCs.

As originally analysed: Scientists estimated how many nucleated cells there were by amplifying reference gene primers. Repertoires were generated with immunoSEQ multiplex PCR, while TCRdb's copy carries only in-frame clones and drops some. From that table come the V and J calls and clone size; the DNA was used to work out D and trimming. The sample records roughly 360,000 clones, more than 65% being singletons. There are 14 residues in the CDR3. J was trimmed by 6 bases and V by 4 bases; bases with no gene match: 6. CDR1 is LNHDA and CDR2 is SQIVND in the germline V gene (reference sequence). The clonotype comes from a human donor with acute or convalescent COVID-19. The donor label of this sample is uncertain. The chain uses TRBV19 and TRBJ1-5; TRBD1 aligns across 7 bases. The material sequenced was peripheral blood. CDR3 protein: CASSTRDSTQPQHF. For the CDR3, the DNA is TGTGCCAGTAGTACCCGGGACAGTACTCAGCCCCAGCATTTT.